This record covers a single T cell receptor (beta chain). With 4 bases clipped from V and 3 bases from J, the junction kept 3 bases outside the gene matches. The CDR3 consists of 14 residues. Germline CDR1 reads MNHEY; CDR2 reads SVGAGI. This sample is drawn from a study of blood T cell repertoires in COVID-19. Across the whole study: The United States, Italy and Spain provided the acute and convalescent COVID-19 samples. PBMCs, B-cell-depleted T cells, or T cells were the source of the cDNA or gDNA that made up the material.

Per the original methods: Counts of nucleated cells, estimated from reference gene primer amplification, were obtained. Clones were read by immunoSEQ multiplex PCR, and TCRdb kept only the in-frame ones, dropping some. V and J calls plus clone size are reproduced from that table; the DNA served to infer D and trimming. The table lists 84,000 or so clones, 80% of them singletons, with more than 10% in the top ten. This receptor was identified in a woman aged 40 to 55 with active or convalescent COVID-19. The source material was peripheral blood. The chain links TRBV6-5 to TRBJ2-4; 7 nucleotides line up with TRBD2. CDR3 sequence reads: CASSWGGSKNIQYF. CDR3 nucleotide sequence: TGTGCCAGCAGTTGGGGCGGGAGCAAAAACATTCAGTACTTC.